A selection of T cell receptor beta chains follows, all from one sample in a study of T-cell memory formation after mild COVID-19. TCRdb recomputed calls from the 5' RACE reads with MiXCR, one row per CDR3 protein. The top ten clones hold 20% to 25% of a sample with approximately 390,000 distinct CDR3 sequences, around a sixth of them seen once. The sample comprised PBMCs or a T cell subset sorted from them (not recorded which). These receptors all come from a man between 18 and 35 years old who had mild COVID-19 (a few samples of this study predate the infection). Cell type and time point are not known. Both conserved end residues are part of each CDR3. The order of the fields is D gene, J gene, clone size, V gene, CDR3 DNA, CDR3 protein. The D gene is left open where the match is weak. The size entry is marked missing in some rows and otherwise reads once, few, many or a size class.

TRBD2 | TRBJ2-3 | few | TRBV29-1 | TGCAGCGTTGGCGGACTAGCGGGGGGGCCAGATACGCAGTATTTT | CSVGGLAGGPDTQYF
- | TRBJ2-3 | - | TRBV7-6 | TGTGCCAGCAGCTTGAGGGTTCGCACAGATACGCAGTATTTT | CASSLRVRTDTQYF
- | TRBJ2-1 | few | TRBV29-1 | TGCAGCGTTCTGCGGGTGAGCTACAATGAGCAGTTCTTC | CSVLRVSYNEQFF
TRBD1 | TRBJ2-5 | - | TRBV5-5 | TGTGCCAGCAGCAAGGGACAGGCGGAGACCCAGTACTTC | CASSKGQAETQYF
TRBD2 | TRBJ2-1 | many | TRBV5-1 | TGCGCCAGCAACACTCTCCCACTTTCAGCGGGGGGGCCAAATGAGCAGTTCTTC | CASNTLPLSAGGPNEQFF
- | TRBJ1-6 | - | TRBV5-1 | TGCGCCAGCAGCTCCGATCAGGGGTCGGATAATTCACCCCTCCACTTT | CASSSDQGSDNSPLHF
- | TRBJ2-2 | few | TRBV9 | TGTGCCAGCAGCGTAGAGGGAACCGGGGAGCTGTTTTTT | CASSVEGTGELFF
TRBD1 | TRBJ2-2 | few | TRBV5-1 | TGCGCCAGCAGCGGAACAGGGGTCGGGGAGCTGTTTTTT | CASSGTGVGELFF
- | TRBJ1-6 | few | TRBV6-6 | TGTGCCAGCAGTACGAGGCCAACTTCACCCCTCCACTTT | CASSTRPTSPLHF
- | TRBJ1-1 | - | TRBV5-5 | TGTGCCAGCAGCTTGGGGAGTGTGGGAGCCCTGAACACTGAAGCTTTCTTT | CASSLGSVGALNTEAFF
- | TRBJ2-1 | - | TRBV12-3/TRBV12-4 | TGTGCCAGCAGAATTAGCAGTAACAATGAGCAGTTCTTC | CASRISSNNEQFF
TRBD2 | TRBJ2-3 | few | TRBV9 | TGTGCCAGCAGCGTAGTGAGCGGGGGGCTAGATACGCAGTATTTT | CASSVVSGGLDTQYF
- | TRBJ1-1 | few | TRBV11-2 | TGTGCCAGCAGCTCGCGAGGGTGGACTGGGGAAGCTTTCTTT | CASSSRGWTGEAFF
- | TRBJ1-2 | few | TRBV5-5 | TGTGCCAGCAGCTTGATCCTCACACCTAACTATGGCTACACCTTC | CASSLILTPNYGYTF
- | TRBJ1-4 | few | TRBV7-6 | TGTGCCAGCAGCTTCAGAGCAACTAATGAAAAACTGTTTTTT | CASSFRATNEKLFF
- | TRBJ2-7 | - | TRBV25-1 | TGTGCCAGCAGTGGCACAAAACAGTACTTC | CASSGTKQYF
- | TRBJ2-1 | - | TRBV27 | TGTGCCAGCAGCGAATTAGGGGGGGTCCTCCCCAATGAGCAGTTCTTC | CASSELGGVLPNEQFF
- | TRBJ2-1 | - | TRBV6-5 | TGTGCCAGCAGTTCGGCGGGAAGGAATGAGCAGTTCTTC | CASSSAGRNEQFF
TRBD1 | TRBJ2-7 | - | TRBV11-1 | TGTGCCAGCAGCCGCTCCGGGACAGGAGCCTCCTACGAGCAGTACTTC | CASSRSGTGASYEQYF
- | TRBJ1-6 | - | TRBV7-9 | TGTGCCAGCAGCTTAGTCAGAGGGACTCATTCACCCCTCCACTTT | CASSLVRGTHSPLHF
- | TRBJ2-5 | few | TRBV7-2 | TGTGCCAGCCCTCCCCCGGGACACCAAGAGACCCAGTACTTC | CASPPPGHQETQYF
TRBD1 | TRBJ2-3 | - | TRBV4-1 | TGCGCCAGCAGCCGAGGGACAGGGCTTTCCACAGATACGCAGTATTTT | CASSRGTGLSTDTQYF
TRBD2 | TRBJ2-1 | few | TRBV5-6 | TGTGCCAGCAGCTTTCCACTAGCGGGACACAGTGAGCAGTTCTTC | CASSFPLAGHSEQFF
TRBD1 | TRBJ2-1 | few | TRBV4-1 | TGCGCCAGCAGCCAAGCTAGAGGGACAGAATACAATGAGCAGTTCTTC | CASSQARGTEYNEQFF
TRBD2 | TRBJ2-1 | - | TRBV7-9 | TGTGCCAGCAGCCCCGCCGCGAAGCGGGGGGGCTGGGAGCAGTTCTTC | CASSPAAKRGGWEQFF
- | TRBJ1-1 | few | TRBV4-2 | TGTGCCAGCAGCCAAGGGGATCCGGGGGAAGCTTTCTTT | CASSQGDPGEAFF
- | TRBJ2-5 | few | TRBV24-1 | TGTGCCACCAGAATAACGGACTCCAGGACCCAGTACTTC | CATRITDSRTQYF
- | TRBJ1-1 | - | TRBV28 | TGTGCCAGCAGTTTGCAAACCGCAACGGGGGGGGCTTTCTTT | CASSLQTATGGAFF
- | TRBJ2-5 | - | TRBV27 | TGTGCCAGCAGTTACGCAGTTAAAGAGACCCAGTACTTC | CASSYAVKETQYF